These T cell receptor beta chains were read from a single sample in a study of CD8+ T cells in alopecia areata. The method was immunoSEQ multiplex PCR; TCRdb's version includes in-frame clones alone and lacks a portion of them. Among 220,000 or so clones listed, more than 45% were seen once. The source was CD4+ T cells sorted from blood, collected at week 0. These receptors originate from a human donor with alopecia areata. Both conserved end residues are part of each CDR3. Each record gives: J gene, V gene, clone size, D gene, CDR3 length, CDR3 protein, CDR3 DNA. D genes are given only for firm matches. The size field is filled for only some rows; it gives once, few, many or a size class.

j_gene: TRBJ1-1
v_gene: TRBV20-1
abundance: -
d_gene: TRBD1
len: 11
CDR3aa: CSARTGAEAFF
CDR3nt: TGCAGTGCTCGTACAGGGGCTGAAGCTTTCTTT

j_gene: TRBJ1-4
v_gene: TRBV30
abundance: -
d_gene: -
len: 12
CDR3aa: CAAKAENEKLFF
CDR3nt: TGTGCCGCTAAGGCGGAAAATGAAAAACTGTTTTTT

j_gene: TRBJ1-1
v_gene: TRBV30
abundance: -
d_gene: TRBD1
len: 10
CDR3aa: CAWQGVDAFF
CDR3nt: TGTGCCTGGCAGGGGGTTGATGCTTTCTTT

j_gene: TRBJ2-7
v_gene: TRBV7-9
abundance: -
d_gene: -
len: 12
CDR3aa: CASSFSSYEQYF
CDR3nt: TGTGCCAGCAGCTTCTCCTCCTACGAGCAGTACTTC

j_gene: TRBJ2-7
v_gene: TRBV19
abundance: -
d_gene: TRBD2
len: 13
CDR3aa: CASSIGRLYEQYF
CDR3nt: TGTGCCAGTAGTATCGGGAGGCTCTACGAGCAGTACTTC

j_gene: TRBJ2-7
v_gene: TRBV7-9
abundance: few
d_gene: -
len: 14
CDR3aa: CASSLAGYQDEQYF
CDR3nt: TGTGCCAGCAGCTTGGCGGGGTATCAGGACGAGCAGTACTTC

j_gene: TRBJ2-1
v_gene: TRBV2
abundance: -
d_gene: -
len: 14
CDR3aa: CASRKGPSYNEQFF
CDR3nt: TGTGCCAGCAGGAAGGGGCCCTCCTACAATGAGCAGTTCTTC

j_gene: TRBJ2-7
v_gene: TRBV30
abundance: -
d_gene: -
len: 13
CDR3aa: CAWSPGLPNEQYF
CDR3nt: TGTGCCTGGAGTCCGGGACTGCCTAACGAGCAGTACTTC

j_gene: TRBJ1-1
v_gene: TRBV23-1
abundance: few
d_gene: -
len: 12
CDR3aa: CASSQLREAAFF
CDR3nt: TGCGCCAGCAGTCAATTGAGGGAGGCGGCTTTCTTT

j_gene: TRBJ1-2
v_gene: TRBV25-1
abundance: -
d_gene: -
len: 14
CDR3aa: CASSSQGILGGYTF
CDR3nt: TGTGCCAGCAGTTCTCAGGGAATTCTGGGAGGCTACACCTTC

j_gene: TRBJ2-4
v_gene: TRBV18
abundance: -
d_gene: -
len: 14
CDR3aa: CASSPDLAKNIQYF
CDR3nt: TGTGCCAGCTCACCGGACCTAGCCAAAAACATTCAGTACTTC

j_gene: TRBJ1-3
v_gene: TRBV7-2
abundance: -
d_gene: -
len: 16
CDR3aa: CASSHSTRLSGNTIYF
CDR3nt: TGTGCCAGCAGCCATAGTACCCGGCTTTCTGGAAACACCATATATTTT

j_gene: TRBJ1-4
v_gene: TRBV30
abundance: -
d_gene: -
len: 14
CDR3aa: CAWRDRGSGEKLFF
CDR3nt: TGTGCCTGGAGAGACCGGGGTTCGGGTGAAAAACTGTTTTTT

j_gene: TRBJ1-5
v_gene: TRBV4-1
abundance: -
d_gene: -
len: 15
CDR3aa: CASSRALPGNQPQHF
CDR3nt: TGCGCCAGCAGCAGGGCTCTACCTGGCAATCAGCCCCAGCATTTT

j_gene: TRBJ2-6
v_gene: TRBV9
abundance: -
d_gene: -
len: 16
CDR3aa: CASSPRGDSGANVLTF
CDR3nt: TGTGCCAGCAGCCCCAGGGGGGACTCTGGGGCCAACGTCCTGACTTTC

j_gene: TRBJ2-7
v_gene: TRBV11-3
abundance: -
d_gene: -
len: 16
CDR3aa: CASSLDIGFGVSEQYF
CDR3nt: TGTGCCAGCAGCTTAGACATAGGGTTCGGCGTATCCGAGCAGTACTTC

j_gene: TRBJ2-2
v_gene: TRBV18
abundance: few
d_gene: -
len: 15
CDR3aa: CASSEGRAPTGELFF
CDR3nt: TGTGCCAGCTCGGAGGGGAGAGCGCCCACCGGGGAGCTGTTTTTT

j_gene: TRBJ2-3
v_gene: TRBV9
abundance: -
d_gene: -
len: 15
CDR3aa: CASSYGVGDTDTQYF
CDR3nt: TGTGCCAGCAGCTATGGGGTGGGGGACACAGATACGCAGTATTTT

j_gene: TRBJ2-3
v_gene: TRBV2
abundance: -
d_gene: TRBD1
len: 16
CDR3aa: CASSTDRGGGTDTQYF
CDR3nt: TGTGCCAGCAGTACGGACAGGGGAGGGGGCACAGATACGCAGTATTTT

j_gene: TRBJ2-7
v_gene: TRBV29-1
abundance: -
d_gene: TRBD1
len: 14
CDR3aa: CSVVGTGGTYEQYF
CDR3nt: TGCAGCGTAGTGGGGACAGGGGGTACCTACGAGCAGTACTTC

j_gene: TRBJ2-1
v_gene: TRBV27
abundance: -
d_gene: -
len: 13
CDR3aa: CASTTSGRAEQFF
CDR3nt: TGTGCCAGCACCACATCGGGCCGGGCGGAGCAGTTCTTC

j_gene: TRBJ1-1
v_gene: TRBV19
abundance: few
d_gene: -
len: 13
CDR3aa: CASSIGLNAEAFF
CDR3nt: TGTGCCAGTAGTATAGGGCTGAACGCTGAAGCTTTCTTT

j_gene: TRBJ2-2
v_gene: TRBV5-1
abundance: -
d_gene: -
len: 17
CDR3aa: CASSLPPGGPNTGELFF
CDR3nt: TGCGCCAGCAGCTTGCCCCCGGGGGGCCCGAACACCGGGGAGCTGTTTTTT

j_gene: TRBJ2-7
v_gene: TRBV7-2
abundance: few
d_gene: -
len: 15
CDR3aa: CASSSYSGSAYEQYF
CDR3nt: TGTGCCAGCAGCTCGTATTCAGGTTCGGCCTACGAGCAGTACTTC

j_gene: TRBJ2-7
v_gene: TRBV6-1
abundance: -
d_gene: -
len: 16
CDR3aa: CASSELPGRSSYEQYF
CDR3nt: TGTGCCAGCAGTGAACTACCTGGACGGAGCTCCTACGAGCAGTACTTC